These T cell receptor beta chains were read from a single sample in a study of cytomegalovirus exposure and HLA in healthy donors. Assay used: immunoSEQ multiplex PCR; TCRdb lists only in-frame clones, some missing. The table lists around 170,000 clones, 71% of them singletons, with approximately 1.5% in the top ten. Sequencing used PBMCs. The origin of the receptors is a girl aged 5-17 years in good health and CMV-seronegative. Both conserved end residues are part of each CDR3. D genes are given only for firm matches. Size is stated for part of the rows, as once, few or many counts, or as a class when the clone is expanded.

TRBD2	TRBV9	15	TRBJ2-5	-	CASTRRGTSEETQYF	TGTGCCAGCACTCGAAGGGGGACTAGCGAGGAGACCCAGTACTTC
-	TRBV27	15	TRBJ2-1	-	CASSLVGGSYNEQFF	TGTGCCAGCAGTTTAGTGGGGGGCTCCTACAATGAGCAGTTCTTC
-	TRBV29-1	13	TRBJ1-1	-	CSVIAVRDFQAFF	TGCAGCGTTATCGCCGTCCGGGACTTTCAAGCTTTCTTT
-	TRBV5-4	13	TRBJ2-1	many	CASSPGIVNEQFF	TGTGCCAGCAGCCCAGGTATTGTCAATGAGCAGTTCTTC
-	TRBV5-1	14	TRBJ2-3	-	CASSLGTVPDTQYF	TGCGCCAGCAGCTTGGGCACGGTCCCAGATACGCAGTATTTT
-	TRBV6-1	14	TRBJ1-5	-	CASSARTGNQPQHF	TGTGCCAGCAGTGCCAGGACGGGGAATCAGCCCCAGCATTTT
-	TRBV14	13	TRBJ2-5	-	CASSDGYQETQYF	TGTGCCAGCAGCGACGGGTACCAAGAGACCCAGTACTTC
-	TRBV2	15	TRBJ1-2	-	CASSEGGGRGSGYTF	TGTGCCAGCAGTGAAGGGGGGGGGCGCGGGAGTGGCTACACCTTC
TRBD2	TRBV11-2	15	TRBJ2-5	-	CASSLATSGQETQYF	TGTGCCAGCAGCTTAGCCACTAGCGGTCAAGAGACCCAGTACTTC
TRBD2	TRBV7-9	15	TRBJ2-3	-	CASSLSGGETDTQYF	TGTGCCAGCAGCTTATCGGGAGGGGAGACAGATACGCAGTATTTT
TRBD1	TRBV28	13	TRBJ1-1	-	CASSQQGSAEAFF	TGTGCCAGCAGTCAACAGGGGTCGGCTGAAGCTTTCTTT
-	TRBV2	13	TRBJ2-3	-	CASNGLNTDTQYF	TGTGCCAGCAATGGACTGAACACAGATACGCAGTATTTT
-	TRBV14	14	TRBJ2-1	-	CASSQQGPSNEQFF	TGTGCCAGCAGCCAACAGGGCCCTAGCAATGAGCAGTTCTTC
-	TRBV7-2	15	TRBJ1-2	few	CASSWPGRVRNGYTF	TGTGCCAGCAGCTGGCCAGGGAGGGTTAGGAATGGCTACACCTTC